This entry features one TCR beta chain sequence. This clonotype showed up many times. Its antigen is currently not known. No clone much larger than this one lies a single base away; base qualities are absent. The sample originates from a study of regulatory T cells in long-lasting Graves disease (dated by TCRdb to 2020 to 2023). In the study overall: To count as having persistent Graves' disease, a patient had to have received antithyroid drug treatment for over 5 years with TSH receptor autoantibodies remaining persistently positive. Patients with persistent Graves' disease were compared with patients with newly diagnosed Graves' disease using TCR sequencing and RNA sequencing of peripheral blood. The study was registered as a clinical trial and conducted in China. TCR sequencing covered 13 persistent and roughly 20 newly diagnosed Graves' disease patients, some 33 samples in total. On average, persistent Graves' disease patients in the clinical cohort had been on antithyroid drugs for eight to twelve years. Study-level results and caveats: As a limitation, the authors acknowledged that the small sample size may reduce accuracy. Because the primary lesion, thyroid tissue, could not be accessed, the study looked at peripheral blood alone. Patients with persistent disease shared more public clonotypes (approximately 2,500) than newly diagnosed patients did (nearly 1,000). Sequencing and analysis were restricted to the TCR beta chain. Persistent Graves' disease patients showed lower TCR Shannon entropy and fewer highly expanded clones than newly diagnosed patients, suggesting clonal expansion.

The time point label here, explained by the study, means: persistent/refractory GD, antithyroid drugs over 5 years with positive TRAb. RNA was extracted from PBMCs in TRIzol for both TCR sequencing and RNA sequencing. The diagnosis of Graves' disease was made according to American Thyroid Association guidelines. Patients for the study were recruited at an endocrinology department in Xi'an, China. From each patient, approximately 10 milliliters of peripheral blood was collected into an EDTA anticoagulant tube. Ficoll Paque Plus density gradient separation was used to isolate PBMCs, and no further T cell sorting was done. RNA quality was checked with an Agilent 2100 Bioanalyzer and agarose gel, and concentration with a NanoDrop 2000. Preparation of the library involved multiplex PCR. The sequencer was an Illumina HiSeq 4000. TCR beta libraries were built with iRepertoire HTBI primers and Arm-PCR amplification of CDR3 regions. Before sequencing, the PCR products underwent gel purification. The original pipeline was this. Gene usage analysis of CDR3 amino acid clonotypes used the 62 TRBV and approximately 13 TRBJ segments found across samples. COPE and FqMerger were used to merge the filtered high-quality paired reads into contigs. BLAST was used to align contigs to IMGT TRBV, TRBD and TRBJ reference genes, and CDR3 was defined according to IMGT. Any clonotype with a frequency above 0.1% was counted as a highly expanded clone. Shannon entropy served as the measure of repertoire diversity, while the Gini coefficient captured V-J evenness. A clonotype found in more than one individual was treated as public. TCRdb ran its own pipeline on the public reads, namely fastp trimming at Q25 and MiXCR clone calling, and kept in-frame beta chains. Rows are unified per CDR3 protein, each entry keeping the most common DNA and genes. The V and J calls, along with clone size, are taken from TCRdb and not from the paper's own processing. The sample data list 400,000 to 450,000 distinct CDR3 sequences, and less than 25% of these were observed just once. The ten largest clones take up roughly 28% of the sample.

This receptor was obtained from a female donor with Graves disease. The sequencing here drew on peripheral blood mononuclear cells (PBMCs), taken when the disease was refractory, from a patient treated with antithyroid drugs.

For the CDR3, the sequence is CASSSGTDRNLYEQYF. The nucleotide sequence reads as follows: TGTGCCAGCAGTTCAGGGACGGACAGAAACCTCTACGAGCAGTACTTC. The chain is assembled from TRBV27 and TRBJ2-7, and the D gene may be TRBD1, 6 bases matching. V sheds 4 bases and J sheds 3 bases, leaving 19 bases between their ends. For CDR1 and CDR2, the germline V gene (reference sequence) lists MNHEY and SMNVEV. The CDR3 sequence holds 16 residues, the cysteine and phenylalanine included. Only the CDR3 region is kept as DNA, spanning 48 bases read in frame from base 1.